This T cell receptor beta chain was recovered during a study of blood T cell repertoires in COVID-19. As for the study in general: Whether acute or convalescent, the COVID-19 samples came from the United States, Italy and Spain. Nucleic acid was either cDNA or gDNA, and it came from T cells, B-cell-depleted T cells, or PBMCs.

In the study's own analysis: Amplification of reference gene primers was used by the study to estimate nucleated cell counts. Repertoires were generated with immunoSEQ multiplex PCR, while TCRdb's copy carries only in-frame clones and drops some. The DNA gave D and trimming, while V, J and clone size come from that table. The sample shows roughly 300,000 clones, around 80% of them seen only once. The TCR originated in a woman aged 45-65 years with acute or convalescent COVID-19. Sequenced: peripheral blood.

CDR3 loop: CASSFAVNTGELFF. DNA of the CDR3: TGTGCCAGCAGTTTCGCGGTGAACACCGGGGAGCTGTTTTTT. The rearrangement links TRBV7-3 to TRBJ2-2; D gene uncertain. CDR3 length: 14 amino acids. Trimming left V 6 bases short and J 1 base short, with 9 bases between. Germline CDR1 is SGHTA and CDR2 is FQGTGA.